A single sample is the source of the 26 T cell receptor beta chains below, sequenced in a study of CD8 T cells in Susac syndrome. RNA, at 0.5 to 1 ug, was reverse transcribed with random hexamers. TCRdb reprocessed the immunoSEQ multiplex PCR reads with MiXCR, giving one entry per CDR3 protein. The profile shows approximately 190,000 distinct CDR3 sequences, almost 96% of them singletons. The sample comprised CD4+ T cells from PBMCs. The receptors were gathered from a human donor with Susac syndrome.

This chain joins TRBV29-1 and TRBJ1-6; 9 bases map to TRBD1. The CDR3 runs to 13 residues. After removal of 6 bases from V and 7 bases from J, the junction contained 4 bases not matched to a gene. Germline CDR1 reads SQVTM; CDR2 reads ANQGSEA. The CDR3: CSVSGQGNSPLHF. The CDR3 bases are TGCAGCGTCTCGGGACAGGGAAATTCACCCCTCCACTTT.

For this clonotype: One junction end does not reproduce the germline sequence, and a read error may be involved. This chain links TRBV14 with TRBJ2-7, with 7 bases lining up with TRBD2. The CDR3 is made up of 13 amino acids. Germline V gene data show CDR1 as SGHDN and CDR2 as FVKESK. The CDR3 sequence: CASSQVPAGRRNF. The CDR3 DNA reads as TGTGCCAGCAGCCAAGTTCCAGCGGGACGGAGGAACTTC.

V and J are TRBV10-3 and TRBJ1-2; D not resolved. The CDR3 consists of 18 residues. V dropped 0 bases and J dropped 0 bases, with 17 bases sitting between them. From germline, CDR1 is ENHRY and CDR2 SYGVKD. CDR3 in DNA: TGTGCCATCAGTGAGTCGAATCGCTTAGGGATCTCTAACTATGGCTACACCTTC. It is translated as CAISESNRLGISNYGYTF.

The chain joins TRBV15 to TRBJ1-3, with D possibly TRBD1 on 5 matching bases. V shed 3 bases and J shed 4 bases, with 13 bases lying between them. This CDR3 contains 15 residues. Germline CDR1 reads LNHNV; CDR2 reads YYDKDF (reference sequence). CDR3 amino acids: CATSRAGTGGNTIYF. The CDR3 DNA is TGTGCCACCAGCAGGGCCGGGACGGGAGGAAACACCATATATTTT.

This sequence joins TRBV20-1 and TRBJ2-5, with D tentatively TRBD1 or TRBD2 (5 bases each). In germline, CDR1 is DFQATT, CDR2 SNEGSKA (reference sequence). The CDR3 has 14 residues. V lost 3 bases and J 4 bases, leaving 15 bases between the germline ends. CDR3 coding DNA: TGCAGTGCTAGGGGAGACAGATTTGGAGAGACCCAGTACTTC. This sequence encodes CSARGDRFGETQYF.

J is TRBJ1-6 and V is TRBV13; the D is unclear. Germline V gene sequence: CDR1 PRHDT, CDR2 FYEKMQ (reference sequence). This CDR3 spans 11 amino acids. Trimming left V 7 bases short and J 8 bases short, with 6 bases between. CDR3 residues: CASTLYSPLHF. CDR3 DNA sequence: TGTGCCAGCACCCTCTATTCACCCCTCCACTTT. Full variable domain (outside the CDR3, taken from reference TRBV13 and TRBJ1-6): AAGVIQSPRHLIKEKRETATLKCYPIPRHDTVYWYQQGPGQDPQFLISFYEKMQSDKGSIPDRFSAQQFSDYHSELNMSSLELGDSALYFCASTLYSPLHFGNGTRLTVT.

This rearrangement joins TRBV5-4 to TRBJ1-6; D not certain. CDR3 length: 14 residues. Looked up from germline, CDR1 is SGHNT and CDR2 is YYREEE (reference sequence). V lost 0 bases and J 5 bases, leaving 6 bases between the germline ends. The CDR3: CASSLEVNNSPLHF. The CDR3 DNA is TGTGCCAGCAGCTTGGAGGTTAATAATTCACCCCTCCACTTT. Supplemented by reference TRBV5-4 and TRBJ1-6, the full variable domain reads ETGVTQSPTHLIKTRGQQVTLRCSSQSGHNTVSWYQQALGQGPQFIFQYYREEENGRGNFPPRFSGLQFPNYSSELNVNALELDDSALYLCASSLEVNNSPLHFGNGTRLTVT.

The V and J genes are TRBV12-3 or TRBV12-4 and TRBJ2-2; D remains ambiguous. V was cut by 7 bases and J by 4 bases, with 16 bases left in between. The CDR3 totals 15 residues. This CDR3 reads CASTGNQPSTGELFF. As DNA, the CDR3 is TGTGCCAGCACCGGAAACCAACCCTCCACCGGGGAGCTGTTTTTT.

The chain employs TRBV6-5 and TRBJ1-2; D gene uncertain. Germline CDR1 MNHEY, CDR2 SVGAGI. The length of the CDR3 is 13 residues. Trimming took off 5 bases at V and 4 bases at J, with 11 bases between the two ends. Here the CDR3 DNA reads TGTGCCAGCAGTGACCCGACACGCTATGGCTACACCTTC. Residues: CASSDPTRYGYTF.

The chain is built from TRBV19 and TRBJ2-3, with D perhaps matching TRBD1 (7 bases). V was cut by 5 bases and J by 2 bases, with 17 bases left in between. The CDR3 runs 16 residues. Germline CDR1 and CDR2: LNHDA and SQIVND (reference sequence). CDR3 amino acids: CASSVLSGGLTDTQYF. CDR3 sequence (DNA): TGTGCCAGTAGTGTCCTGTCAGGGGGGCTCACAGATACGCAGTATTTT.

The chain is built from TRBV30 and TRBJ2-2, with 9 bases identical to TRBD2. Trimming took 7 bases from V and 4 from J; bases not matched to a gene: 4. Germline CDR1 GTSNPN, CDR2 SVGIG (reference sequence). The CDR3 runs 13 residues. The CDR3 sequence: CAFSGGVTGELFF. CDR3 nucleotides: TGTGCCTTTAGCGGGGGTGTCACCGGGGAGCTGTTTTTT.

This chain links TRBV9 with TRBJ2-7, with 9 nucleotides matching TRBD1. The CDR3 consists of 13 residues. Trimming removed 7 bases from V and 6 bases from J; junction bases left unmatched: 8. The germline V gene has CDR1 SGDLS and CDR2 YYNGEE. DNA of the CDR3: TGTGCCAGCGGGGGGACAGGGCAGGGCGAGCAGTACTTC. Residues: CASGGTGQGEQYF.

The CDR3 protein is CASSLGATNSPLHF. In nucleotides, the CDR3 is TGTGCCAGCAGTCTGGGCGCGACTAATTCACCCCTCCACTTT. The rearrangement links TRBV28 to TRBJ1-6; D is unresolved. V lost 5 bases, J lost 6 bases, and 11 bases lay in between. CDR3 length equals 14 residues. The germline gives CDR1 MDHEN, CDR2 SYDVKM.

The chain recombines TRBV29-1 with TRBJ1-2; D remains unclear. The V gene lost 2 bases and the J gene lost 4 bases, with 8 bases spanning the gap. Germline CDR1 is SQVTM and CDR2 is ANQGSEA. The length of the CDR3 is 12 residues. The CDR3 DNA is TGCAGCGTTGAACCTTCCGGCTATGGCTACACCTTC. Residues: CSVEPSGYGYTF.

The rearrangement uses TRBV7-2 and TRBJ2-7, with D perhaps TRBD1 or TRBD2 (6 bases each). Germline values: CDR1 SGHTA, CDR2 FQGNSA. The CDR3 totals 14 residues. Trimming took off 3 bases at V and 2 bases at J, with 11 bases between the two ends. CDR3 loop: CASSFYRGPYEQYF. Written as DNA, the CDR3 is TGTGCCAGCAGCTTTTATCGGGGGCCCTACGAGCAGTACTTC.

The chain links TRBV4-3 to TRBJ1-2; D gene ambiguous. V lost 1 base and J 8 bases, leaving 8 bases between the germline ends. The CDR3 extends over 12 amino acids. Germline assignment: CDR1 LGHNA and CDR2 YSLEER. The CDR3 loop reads CASSQAGQGYTF. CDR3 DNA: TGCGCCAGCAGCCAAGCAGGTCAAGGCTACACCTTC.

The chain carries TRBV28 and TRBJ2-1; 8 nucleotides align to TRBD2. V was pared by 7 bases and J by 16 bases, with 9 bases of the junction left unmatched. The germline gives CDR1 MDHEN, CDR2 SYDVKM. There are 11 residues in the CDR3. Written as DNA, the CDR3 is TGTGCCAGCACTGCGGGGGGCTCTCAATTCTTC. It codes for CASTAGGSQFF.

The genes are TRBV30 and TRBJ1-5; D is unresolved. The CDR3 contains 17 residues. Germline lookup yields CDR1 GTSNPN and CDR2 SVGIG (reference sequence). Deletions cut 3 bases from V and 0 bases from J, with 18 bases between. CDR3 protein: CAWSRLLEHHSNQPQHF. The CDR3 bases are TGTGCCTGGAGCCGTCTGTTAGAACATCATAGCAATCAGCCCCAGCATTTT.

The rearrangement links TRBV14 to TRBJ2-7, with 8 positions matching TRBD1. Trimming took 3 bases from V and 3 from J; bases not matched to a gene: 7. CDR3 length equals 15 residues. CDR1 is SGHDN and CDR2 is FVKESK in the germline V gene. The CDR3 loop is CASSQSGTGVYEQYF. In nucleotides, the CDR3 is TGTGCCAGCAGCCAGTCCGGGACAGGCGTCTACGAGCAGTACTTC.

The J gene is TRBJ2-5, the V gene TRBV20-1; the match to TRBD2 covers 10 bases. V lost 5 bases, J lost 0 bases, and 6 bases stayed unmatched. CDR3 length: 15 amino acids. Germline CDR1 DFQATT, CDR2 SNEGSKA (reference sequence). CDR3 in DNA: TGCAGTGCTTTGGGACTAGCGAGGTACCAAGAGACCCAGTACTTC. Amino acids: CSALGLARYQETQYF.

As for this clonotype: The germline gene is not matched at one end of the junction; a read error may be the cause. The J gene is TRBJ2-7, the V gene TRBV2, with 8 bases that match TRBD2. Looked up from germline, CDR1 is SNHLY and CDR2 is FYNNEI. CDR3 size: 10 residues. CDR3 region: CAIHLAGRDF. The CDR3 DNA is TGTGCCATCCACTTAGCGGGGCGGGACTTC.

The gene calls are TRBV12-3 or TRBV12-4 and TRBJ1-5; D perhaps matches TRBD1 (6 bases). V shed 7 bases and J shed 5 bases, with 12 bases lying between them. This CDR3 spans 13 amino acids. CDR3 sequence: CASNIQGDQPQHF. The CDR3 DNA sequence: TGTGCCAGCAACATACAGGGTGATCAGCCCCAGCATTTT.

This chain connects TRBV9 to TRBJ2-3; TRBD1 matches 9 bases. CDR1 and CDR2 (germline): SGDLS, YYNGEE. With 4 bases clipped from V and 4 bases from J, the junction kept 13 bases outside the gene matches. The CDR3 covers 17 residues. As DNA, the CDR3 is TGTGCCAGCAGCTATTCAACAGGGGGCGGAAGTGCAGATACGCAGTATTTT. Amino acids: CASSYSTGGGSADTQYF.

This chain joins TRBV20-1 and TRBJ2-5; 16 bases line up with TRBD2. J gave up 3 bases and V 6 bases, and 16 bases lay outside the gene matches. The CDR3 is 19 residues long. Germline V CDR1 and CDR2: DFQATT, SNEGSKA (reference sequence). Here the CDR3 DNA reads TGCAGTGCCGGAACCGGGACTAGCGGGGGGGAGGCGTATAAAGAGACCCAGTACTTC. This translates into CSAGTGTSGGEAYKETQYF.

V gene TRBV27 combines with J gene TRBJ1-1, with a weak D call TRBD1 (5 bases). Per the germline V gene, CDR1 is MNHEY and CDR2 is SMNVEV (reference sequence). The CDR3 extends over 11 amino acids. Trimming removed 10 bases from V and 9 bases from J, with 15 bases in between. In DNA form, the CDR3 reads TGTGCCACCCTTACTTGGGGACAAGCTTTCTTT. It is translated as CATLTWGQAFF.

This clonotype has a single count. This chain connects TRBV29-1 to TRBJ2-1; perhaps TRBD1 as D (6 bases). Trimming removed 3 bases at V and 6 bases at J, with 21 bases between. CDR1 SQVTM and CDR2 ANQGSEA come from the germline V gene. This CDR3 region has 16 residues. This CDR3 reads CSVDYPPSGDRNEQFF. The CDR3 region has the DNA TGCAGCGTTGATTACCCACCATCAGGGGACCGCAATGAGCAGTTCTTC.